This T cell receptor (beta chain) came from a study of T cell responses to AZD1222 COVID-19 vaccine. General study results and limits: Spike-specific TCR breadth and depth both grew after two AZD1222 doses. Nearly half of spike-specific TCRs reportedly target variant regions that are unmutated in the B.1.351 and B.1.1.7 variants.

As concerns this clone: The antigen remains unidentified.

TCRdb keeps only in-frame clones here, not all; method: immunoSEQ multiplex PCR. The table includes about 160,000 clones, 92% detected once. This CDR3 region has 16 residues. Germline V gives CDR1 SGHVS, CDR2 FQNEAQ. The V segment lost 4 bases and the J segment 4 bases; nucleotides outside the gene matches: 9. The TCR originated in an adult in good health. The chain carries TRBV7-8 and TRBJ1-2; 10 bases align to TRBD1. The sample here was peripheral blood, taken on day 0 of MenACWY control vaccination. DNA of the CDR3: TGTGCCAGCAGCTCCGGAGGGACAGGGGTTTCCTATGGCTACACCTTC. It is translated as CASSSGGTGVSYGYTF. The full variable domain, rest sourced from reference TRBV7-8 and TRBJ1-2, is GAGVSQSPRYKVAKRGQDVALRCDPISGHVSLFWYQQALGQGPEFLTYFQNEAQLDKSGLPSDRFFAERPEGSVSTLKIQRTQQEDSAVYLCASSSGGTGVSYGYTFGSGTRLTVV.